This TCR beta chain is drawn from a study of blood T cells in healthy people across ages. Using a J-beta primer mix together with a sample-barcoded 5' primer, a second PCR was run for about 6 to 12 cycles. Every molecule of cDNA carried a tag from a template-switch adaptor with 12 random nucleotides. TCRdb processed the 5' RACE reads anew with MiXCR; each CDR3 protein has one entry. This sample has about a million distinct CDR3 sequences, with roughly half found just once. Notes on this clonotype: The antigen remains undetermined.

Study results and caveats: Observed TCR beta diversity per million T cells went down as age went up. This fall followed a roughly linear course with age. No one knew whether donors had CMV, which possibly confounded expanded clonotype changes.

Germline lookup yields CDR1 SGHKS and CDR2 YYEKEE (reference sequence). The V gene lost 2 bases and the J gene lost 2 bases, with 14 bases spanning the gap. This CDR3 spans 16 amino acids. The sequenced sample was blood. This TCR came from a woman aged 55-69 years in good health. The chain couples TRBV5-5 to TRBJ2-1; D is possibly TRBD2 (6 bases). The CDR3 protein is CASSFVDGGPYNEQFF. The CDR3 nucleotides read TGTGCCAGCAGCTTTGTGGATGGAGGGCCCTACAATGAGCAGTTCTTC.